This is a list of T cell receptor beta chains from one sample in a study of T cell repertoires in cytomegalovirus infection. Antigens for these TCRs are unknown. One entry per CDR3 protein results from TCRdb running MiXCR on the reads. The profile shows roughly 500,000 distinct CDR3 sequences, 30% to 40% of them singletons. The sample here was cultured PBMCs, taken from culture after CMV antigen stimulation. These receptors came from a human donor in good health (CMV status not recorded). Some clones in this sample may be carry-over from other donors' samples. The CDR3 runs from the conserved cysteine through the conserved F or W. The D gene is left open where the match is weak. Where a row states a size, it is once, few, many or the class of an expanded clone; other rows omit it.

>10|few|TRBV2|TRBJ2-1|NA
CASSYHEQFF
TGTGCCAGCAGTTACCATGAGCAGTTCTTC
>17|NA|TRBV20-1|TRBJ2-7|TRBD2
CSARDLILAGKSYEQYF
TGCAGTGCTAGAGACCTAATTCTAGCGGGCAAATCCTACGAGCAGTACTTC
>13|few|TRBV19|TRBJ2-5|NA
CASSYPQLGPQYF
TGTGCCAGTAGTTATCCCCAGCTGGGCCCCCAGTACTTC
>12|few|TRBV6-2/TRBV6-3|TRBJ2-1|NA
CASSRPNNEQFF
TGTGCCAGCAGTAGACCAAACAATGAGCAGTTCTTC
>13|NA|TRBV7-2|TRBJ2-1|NA
CASSSMAYNEQFF
TGTGCCAGCAGCTCCATGGCCTACAATGAGCAGTTCTTC
>14|few|TRBV7-2|TRBJ1-1|NA
CASSLQFGNTEAFF
TGTGCCAGCAGCTTACAATTTGGGAACACTGAAGCTTTCTTT
>14|NA|TRBV20-1|TRBJ1-4|NA
CSARDPGSNEKLFF
TGCAGTGCTAGAGATCCCGGGTCTAATGAAAAACTGTTTTTT
>15|NA|TRBV7-3|TRBJ2-3|TRBD2
CASSPLAGGPGTQYF
TGTGCCAGCAGTCCTCTAGCGGGAGGGCCAGGTACGCAGTATTTT
>14|NA|TRBV27|TRBJ2-5|NA
CASRWSQGWETQYF
TGTGCCAGCCGGTGGTCCCAAGGATGGGAGACCCAGTACTTC
>14|NA|TRBV5-3|TRBJ1-1|NA
CASGKDGGNTEAFF
TGTGCCAGCGGCAAGGACGGAGGGAACACTGAAGCTTTCTTT
>14|NA|TRBV5-1|TRBJ2-7|TRBD2
CASSLAGVSHEQYF
TGCGCCAGCAGCTTAGCGGGAGTATCCCACGAGCAGTACTTC
>16|few|TRBV7-9|TRBJ1-4|NA
CASSFGSRGVDEKLFF
TGTGCCAGCAGCTTTGGCTCCAGAGGGGTTGATGAAAAACTGTTTTTT
>15|few|TRBV6-2/TRBV6-3|TRBJ2-1|NA
CASSYHRGRGNEQFF
TGTGCCAGCAGTTACCATCGGGGACGCGGGAATGAGCAGTTCTTC
>20|NA|TRBV28|TRBJ2-1|TRBD1
CASSWKPGQGARGVLNEQFF
TGTGCCAGCAGTTGGAAACCGGGACAGGGGGCGCGAGGGGTCTTAAATGAGCAGTTCTTC
>15|NA|TRBV28|TRBJ1-5|NA
CASRLRGRGNQPQHF
TGTGCCAGCAGATTACGGGGCCGGGGCAATCAGCCCCAGCATTTT
>13|NA|TRBV11-2|TRBJ2-1|TRBD2
CASRLADYNEQFF
TGTGCCAGCCGGCTAGCGGACTACAATGAGCAGTTCTTC
>12|few|TRBV7-9|TRBJ1-1|NA
CASSLGSGLAFF
TGTGCCAGCAGCTTAGGGTCTGGGTTGGCTTTCTTT
>16|many|TRBV7-8|TRBJ2-6|NA
CASSLVAVSGANVLTF
TGTGCCAGCAGCTTAGTGGCAGTATCTGGGGCCAACGTCCTGACTTTC
>14|NA|TRBV19|TRBJ1-1|NA
CASSVGLSNTEAFF
TGTGCCAGCTCCGTCGGCCTTAGCAACACTGAAGCTTTCTTT
>15|once|TRBV20-1|TRBJ2-3|TRBD1
CSARTGTGVPDTQYF
TGCAGTGCTAGAACCGGGACAGGGGTTCCAGATACGCAGTATTTT
>14|NA|TRBV10-3|TRBJ2-3|TRBD1
CAISLDRPTDTQYF
TGTGCCATCAGTCTGGACAGGCCCACAGATACGCAGTATTTT
>20|few|TRBV4-3|TRBJ1-5|TRBD1
CASSPMITGVPAYSNQPQHF
TGCGCCAGCAGCCCGATGATTACAGGGGTCCCGGCTTATAGCAATCAGCCCCAGCATTTT
>15|NA|TRBV15|TRBJ1-2|TRBD1
CATSRGQGRNYGYTF
TGTGCCACCAGCAGAGGACAGGGGAGAAACTATGGCTACACCTTC
>16|many|TRBV7-8|TRBJ2-5|NA
CASSLAARGYQETQYF
TGTGCCAGCAGCTTAGCCGCCCGGGGTTACCAAGAGACCCAGTACTTC
>12|NA|TRBV6-1|TRBJ2-2|NA
CASTDDTGELFF
TGTGCCAGCACGGATGACACCGGGGAGCTGTTTTTT
>17|NA|TRBV7-6|TRBJ2-1|TRBD2
CASSLGRTSGTHNEQFF
TGTGCCAGCAGCTTAGGCAGGACTAGCGGGACCCACAATGAGCAGTTCTTC
>16|NA|TRBV4-1|TRBJ2-1|NA
CASSQLTDYPYNEQFF
TGCGCCAGCAGCCAACTCACGGACTACCCCTACAATGAGCAGTTCTTC
>15|many|TRBV7-9|TRBJ2-1|TRBD2
CASSFWTSGANEQFF
TGTGCCAGCAGCTTTTGGACTAGCGGGGCGAATGAGCAGTTCTTC
>18|NA|TRBV6-1|TRBJ1-2|TRBD1
CASSADPFRTGGAEGYTF
TGTGCCAGCAGTGCAGACCCCTTTCGGACAGGGGGCGCGGAGGGCTACACCTTC